These 17 T cell receptor beta chains were all obtained from the same sample, sequenced in a study of OX40 agonist ivuxolimab in advanced cancers. TCRdb's copy holds only in-frame clones and misses some; the assay was immunoSEQ multiplex PCR. Of 14,000 or so clones listed, around three quarters are singletons. Sample: CD4+ or CD8+ T cells sorted from blood, taken in a trial of the OX40 agonist ivuxolimab. The receptor source for this set is an adult with an advanced solid tumor such as melanoma, head and neck, liver or kidney cancer.

The chain joins TRBV5-1 to TRBJ2-2, with D maybe TRBD1 (5 bases). Germline CDR1 is SGHRS and CDR2 is YFSETQ. This CDR3 contains 14 residues. Trimming cost V 1 base and J 6 bases, with 10 bases left between them. The CDR3 loop reads CASSLITGAGELFF. DNA for the CDR3: TGCGCCAGCAGCTTGATCACAGGTGCCGGGGAGCTGTTTTTT.

The V and J genes are TRBV6-5 and TRBJ1-2, with D perhaps matching TRBD1 (6 bases). The CDR3 has 16 residues. V was trimmed by 0 bases and J by 8 bases, leaving 19 bases between them. Per the germline V gene, CDR1 is MNHEY and CDR2 is SVGAGI. The CDR3 DNA reads as TGTGCCAGCAGTTACTCGATAGGGGGGATGGTCGGAGGCTACACCTTC. Amino acids: CASSYSIGGMVGGYTF.

V and J are TRBV28 and TRBJ1-4; the D gene is possibly TRBD1 (6 bases). V shed 5 bases and J shed 5 bases, with 15 bases lying between them. Per germline, CDR1 MDHEN and CDR2 SYDVKM. The CDR3 consists of 15 residues. In DNA, the CDR3 is TGTGCCAGCAGTGCCCCCAGGGGAGACAATGAAAAACTGTTTTTT. This encodes CASSAPRGDNEKLFF. The complete variable domain, with remaining parts taken from reference TRBV28 and TRBJ1-4, reads DVKVTQSSRYLVKRTGEKVFLECVQDMDHENMFWYRQDPGLGLRLIYFSYDVKMKEKGDIPEGYSVSREKKERFSLILESASTNQTSMYLCASSAPRGDNEKLFFGSGTQLSVL.

The genes are TRBV5-1 and TRBJ2-3; no reliable D call. Looked up from germline, CDR1 is SGHRS and CDR2 is YFSETQ. Trimming shortened V by 0 bases and J by 8 bases, and 16 bases separated the two germline ends. The CDR3 extends over 15 amino acids. CDR3 protein: CASSLDGVLLGTQYF. The DNA of the CDR3 is TGCGCCAGCAGCTTGGACGGAGTACTATTAGGTACGCAGTATTTT. Together with reference TRBV5-1 and TRBJ2-3, the CDR3 gives the full variable domain: KAGVTQTPRYLIKTRGQQVTLSCSPISGHRSVSWYQQTPGQGLQFLFEYFSETQRNKGNFPGRFSGRQFSNSRSEMNVSTLELGDSALYLCASSLDGVLLGTQYFGPGTRLTVL.

This chain connects TRBV19 to TRBJ1-4; 7 bases are shared with TRBD1. The CDR3 runs to 14 residues. J lost 0 bases, V lost 10 bases, and 5 bases had no gene match. CDR1 and CDR2 from the germline V gene are LNHDA and SQIVND (reference sequence). The CDR3 sequence: CATGDSATNEKLFF. The DNA for the CDR3 is TGTGCCACCGGGGACAGCGCAACTAATGAAAAACTGTTTTTT.

This chain joins TRBV6-1 and TRBJ2-7; TRBD2 matches 8 bases. Germline CDR1 is MNHNS and CDR2 is SASEGT. After removal of 6 bases from V and 3 bases from J, the junction contained 4 bases not matched to a gene. This CDR3 spans 13 amino acids. CDR3 DNA: TGTGCCAGCAGGGGGACTAGGTTCTACGAGCAGTACTTC. This codes for CASRGTRFYEQYF.

The gene calls are TRBV13 and TRBJ2-7, with TRBD2 matching over 8 bases. Germline V lookup: CDR1 PRHDT, CDR2 FYEKMQ (reference sequence). V trimming: 5 bases; J trimming: 4 bases; junction bases outside the gene matches: 7. The CDR3 extends over 14 amino acids. The CDR3 bases are TGTGCCAGCAGCCCCCGGGGGGGGGCTTACGAGCAGTACTTC. Its translation: CASSPRGGAYEQYF.

This clone was detected only once. The rearrangement uses TRBV29-1 and TRBJ2-3, with 7 nucleotides matching TRBD2. J lost 6 bases, V lost 1 base, and 4 bases had no gene match. Germline CDR1 is SQVTM and CDR2 is ANQGSEA. This CDR3 has 13 amino acids. The CDR3 reads CSVEGGGIDTQYF. CDR3 nucleotide sequence: TGCAGCGTTGAAGGGGGAGGGATCGATACGCAGTATTTT.

J is TRBJ1-3 and V is TRBV5-6, with a possible D match to TRBD1 (6 bases). The CDR3 contains 14 residues. From germline, CDR1 is SGHDT and CDR2 YYEEEE. V was clipped by 0 bases and J by 5 bases, with 9 bases between them. The DNA for the CDR3 is TGTGCCAGCAGCTTGGGGCAGGGGCGAAACACCATATATTTT. Protein: CASSLGQGRNTIYF. Combining the CDR3 with reference TRBV5-6 and TRBJ1-3 gives the whole variable domain DAGVTQSPTHLIKTRGQQVTLRCSPKSGHDTVSWYQQALGQGPQFIFQYYEEEERQRGNFPDRFSGHQFPNYSSELNVNALLLGDSALYLCASSLGQGRNTIYFGEGSWLTVV.

This chain joins TRBV15 and TRBJ2-3; 13 bases are shared with TRBD2. Trimming at V came to 5 bases and at J to 5 bases, leaving 10 bases not matched to a gene. The CDR3 contains 17 residues. CDR1 is LNHNV, CDR2 YYDKDF, per germline (reference sequence). The CDR3 spells CATSSGGLAGVLDTQYF. CDR3 nucleotides: TGTGCCACCAGCTCTGGAGGACTAGCGGGAGTCTTAGATACGCAGTATTTT.

V and J are TRBV27 and TRBJ1-2; D perhaps matches TRBD1 (5 bases). This CDR3 spans 15 amino acids. V lost 3 bases and J 8 bases, leaving 19 bases between the germline ends. Germline assignment: CDR1 MNHEY and CDR2 SMNVEV (reference sequence). For the CDR3, the DNA is TGTGCCAGCAGTTTCGTTTGGGGCGATCCGCAGGGCTACACCTTC. This gives the protein CASSFVWGDPQGYTF.

The gene calls are TRBV5-1 and TRBJ2-5; TRBD2 matches 13 bases. Germline V CDR1 and CDR2: SGHRS, YFSETQ. The ends lost 0 bases at V and 5 bases at J; junction bases unmatched: 7. This CDR3 region has 17 residues. The CDR3 reads CASSLEPGLAGIETQYF. In DNA, the CDR3 is TGCGCCAGCAGCTTGGAGCCGGGACTAGCGGGAATCGAGACCCAGTACTTC. The variable domain in full, completed from reference TRBV5-1 and TRBJ2-5, reads KAGVTQTPRYLIKTRGQQVTLSCSPISGHRSVSWYQQTPGQGLQFLFEYFSETQRNKGNFPGRFSGRQFSNSRSEMNVSTLELGDSALYLCASSLEPGLAGIETQYFGPGTRLLVL.

This chain joins TRBV4-2 and TRBJ2-2; D gene unclear. Trimming stripped 0 bases from V and 1 base from J, with 3 bases between. CDR1 is LGHNA and CDR2 is YNFKEQ in the germline V gene. The CDR3 contains 14 residues. The CDR3 protein is CASSQDLNTGELFF. The CDR3 bases are TGTGCCAGCAGCCAAGATCTGAACACCGGGGAGCTGTTTTTT.

CDR3 amino acids: CASSVTQGVGETQYF. The CDR3 DNA reads as TGTGCCAGCAGCGTAACCCAGGGCGTGGGAGAGACCCAGTACTTC. This chain uses TRBV9 with TRBJ2-5, with D possibly TRBD1 on 5 matching bases. Germline lookup yields CDR1 SGDLS and CDR2 YYNGEE. This CDR3 spans 15 amino acids. V lost 1 base and J lost 4, with 14 bases in between.

The chain employs TRBV5-1 and TRBJ2-3; TRBD1 agrees at 9 bases. The germline gives CDR1 SGHRS, CDR2 YFSETQ. The CDR3 contains 16 residues. V was pared by 2 bases and J by 0 bases, with 4 bases of the junction left unmatched. The CDR3 loop is CASSFRTGDSTDTQYF. The CDR3 DNA follows: TGCGCCAGCAGCTTCCGGACAGGGGATAGCACAGATACGCAGTATTTT.

The chain has TRBV5-4 and TRBJ2-1; D perhaps matches TRBD1 (5 bases). V was clipped by 6 bases and J by 15 bases, with 16 bases between them. CDR3 length: 11 amino acids. Looked up from germline, CDR1 is SGHNT and CDR2 is YYREEE (reference sequence). The CDR3 nucleotides are TGTGCCAGCACCCAGGGTTCCGGGTGGTTCTTC. Its translation: CASTQGSGWFF.

V is TRBV7-3 and J is TRBJ2-1, with D possibly being TRBD2 (6 bases). Trimming removed 3 bases at V and 7 bases at J, with 13 bases between. Germline CDR1 and CDR2: SGHTA and FQGTGA. This CDR3 has 14 residues. CDR3 residues: CASSLGGGGNEQFF. CDR3 coding DNA: TGTGCCAGCAGCTTGGGAGGAGGAGGGAATGAGCAGTTCTTC.